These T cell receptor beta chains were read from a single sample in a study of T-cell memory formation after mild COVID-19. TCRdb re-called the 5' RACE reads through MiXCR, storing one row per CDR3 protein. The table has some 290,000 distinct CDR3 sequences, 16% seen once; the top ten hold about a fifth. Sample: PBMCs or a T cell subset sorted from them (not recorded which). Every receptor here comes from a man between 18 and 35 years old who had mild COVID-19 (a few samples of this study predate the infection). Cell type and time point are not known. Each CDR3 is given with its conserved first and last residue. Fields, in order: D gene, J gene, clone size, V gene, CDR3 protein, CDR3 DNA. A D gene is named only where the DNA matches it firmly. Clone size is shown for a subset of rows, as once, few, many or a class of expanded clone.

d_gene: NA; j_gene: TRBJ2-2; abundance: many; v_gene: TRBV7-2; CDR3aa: CASSLDSVNTGELFF; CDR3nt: TGTGCCAGCAGCTTAGACTCTGTAAACACCGGGGAGCTGTTTTTT
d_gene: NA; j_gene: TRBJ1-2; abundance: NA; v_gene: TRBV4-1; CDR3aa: CASSLGLQGGYGYTF; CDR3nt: TGCGCCAGCAGCCTGGGCTTACAGGGTGGCTATGGCTACACCTTC
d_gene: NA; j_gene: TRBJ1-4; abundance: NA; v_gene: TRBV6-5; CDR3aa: CASSSAATNEKLFF; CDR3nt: TGTGCCAGCAGTTCGGCAGCAACTAATGAAAAACTGTTTTTT
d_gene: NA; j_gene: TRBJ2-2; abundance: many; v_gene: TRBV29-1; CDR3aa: CSVELGHLTGELFF; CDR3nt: TGCAGCGTTGAATTGGGGCACCTCACCGGGGAGCTGTTTTTT
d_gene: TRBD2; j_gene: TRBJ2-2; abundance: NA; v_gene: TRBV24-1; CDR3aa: CATSDSGLANTGELFF; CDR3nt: TGTGCCACCAGTGATTCCGGACTAGCAAACACCGGGGAGCTGTTTTTT
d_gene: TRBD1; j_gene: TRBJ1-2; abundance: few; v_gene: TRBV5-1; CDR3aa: CASSLTTGTAYGYTF; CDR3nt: TGCGCCAGCAGCTTGACCACCGGGACAGCATATGGCTACACCTTC
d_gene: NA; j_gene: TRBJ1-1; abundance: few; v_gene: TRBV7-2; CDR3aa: CASSLEVHRAFF; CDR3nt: TGTGCCAGCAGCTTAGAGGTGCACCGGGCTTTCTTT
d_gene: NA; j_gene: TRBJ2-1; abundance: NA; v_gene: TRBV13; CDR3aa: CASSSIIQGAYNEQFF; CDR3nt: TGTGCCAGCAGCTCCATCATTCAGGGAGCCTACAATGAGCAGTTCTTC
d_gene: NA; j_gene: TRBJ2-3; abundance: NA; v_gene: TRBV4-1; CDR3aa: CASSRVGDTDTQYF; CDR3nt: TGCGCCAGCAGCAGGGTAGGGGACACAGATACGCAGTATTTT
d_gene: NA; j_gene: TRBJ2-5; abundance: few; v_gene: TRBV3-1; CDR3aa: CASSQDAAGETQYF; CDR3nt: TGTGCCAGCAGCCAAGATGCCGCCGGAGAGACCCAGTACTTC
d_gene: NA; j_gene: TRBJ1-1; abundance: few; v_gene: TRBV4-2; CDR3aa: CASSQDTVNTEAFF; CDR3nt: TGTGCCAGCAGCCAAGATACGGTGAACACTGAAGCTTTCTTT
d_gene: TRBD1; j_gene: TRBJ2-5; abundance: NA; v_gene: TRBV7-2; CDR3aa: CASSRGDRRPGPGETQYF; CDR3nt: TGTGCCAGCAGCCGCGGGGACAGGAGGCCAGGACCGGGAGAGACCCAGTACTTC
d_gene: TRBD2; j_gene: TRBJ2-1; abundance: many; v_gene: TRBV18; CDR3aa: CASSPPAGVYNEQFF; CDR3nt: TGTGCCAGCAGCCCCCCGGCGGGGGTCTACAATGAGCAGTTCTTC
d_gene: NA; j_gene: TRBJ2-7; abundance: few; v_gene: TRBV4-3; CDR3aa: CASSQEPRGYEQYF; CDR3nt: TGCGCCAGCAGCCAAGAACCCAGGGGCTACGAGCAGTACTTC
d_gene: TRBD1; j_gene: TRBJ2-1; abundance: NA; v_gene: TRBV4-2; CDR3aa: CASSQDLQGYNEQFF; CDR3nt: TGTGCCAGCAGCCAAGACCTACAGGGGTACAATGAGCAGTTCTTC
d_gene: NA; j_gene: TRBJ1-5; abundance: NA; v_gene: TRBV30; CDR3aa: CAWSVRGKGNQPQHF; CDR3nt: TGTGCCTGGAGTGTAAGGGGGAAAGGCAATCAGCCCCAGCATTTT
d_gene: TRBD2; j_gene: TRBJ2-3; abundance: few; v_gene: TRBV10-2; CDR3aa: CASRFAGGFTDTQYF; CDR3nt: TGCGCCAGCCGTTTCGCGGGGGGCTTCACAGATACGCAGTATTTT
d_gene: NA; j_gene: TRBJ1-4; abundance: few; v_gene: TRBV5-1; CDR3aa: CASSPDSPTNEKLFF; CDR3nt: TGCGCCAGCAGCCCGGACAGTCCAACTAATGAAAAACTGTTTTTT
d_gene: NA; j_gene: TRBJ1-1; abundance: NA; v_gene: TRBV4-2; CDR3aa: CASSQEVADTEAFF; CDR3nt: TGTGCCAGCAGCCAAGAGGTGGCCGACACTGAAGCTTTCTTT
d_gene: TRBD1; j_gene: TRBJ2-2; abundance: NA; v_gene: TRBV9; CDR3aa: CASSGQGAGELFF; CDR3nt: TGTGCCAGCAGCGGACAGGGGGCCGGGGAGCTGTTTTTT
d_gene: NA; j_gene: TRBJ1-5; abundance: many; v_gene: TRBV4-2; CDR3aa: CASSQVANGIDQPQHF; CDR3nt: TGTGCCAGCAGCCAAGTTGCTAACGGAATAGATCAGCCCCAGCATTTT
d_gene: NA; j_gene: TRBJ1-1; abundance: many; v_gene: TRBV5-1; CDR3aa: CASSLDGSTEAFF; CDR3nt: TGCGCCAGCAGTCTGGACGGTTCCACTGAAGCTTTCTTT
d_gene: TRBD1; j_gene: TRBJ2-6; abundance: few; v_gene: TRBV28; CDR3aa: CASSSRTGGYSGANVLTF; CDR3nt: TGTGCCAGCAGTTCCAGGACAGGGGGTTACTCTGGGGCCAACGTCCTGACTTTC
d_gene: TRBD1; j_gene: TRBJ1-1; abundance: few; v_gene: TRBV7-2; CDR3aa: CASSPSGQFGTEAFF; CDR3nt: TGTGCCAGCAGCCCGTCGGGACAGTTCGGCACTGAAGCTTTCTTT